Reported below is one T cell receptor (beta chain). The target of this receptor is not known. Base qualities are missing; no much larger clone stands one base away. A distance of 10 bases separates the germline ends of V and J, which lose 3 bases and 4 bases respectively. The CDR3 holds 14 amino acids from the cysteine to the phenylalanine. The entry retains the CDR3 DNA only, 42 bases that are in frame from base 1. The CDR1 and CDR2 encoded by the germline V gene are SGHTA and FQGNSA. Libraries were prepared through the immunoSEQ multiplex PCR assay. For the multiplex PCR, a mixture combining 60 forward primers for TCR Vbeta segments and 13 reverse primers for TCR Jbeta segments was used. The CDR3 region of rearranged TCR beta genes was amplified from genomic DNA by a multiplex PCR assay. On the Illumina HiSeq System, the amplified TCR beta libraries were sequenced as 87-base-pair reads. The authors processed their data as follows. Across the 670 or so repertoires, a later analysis counted 75 million to 90 million unique TCR beta chains, about 10 million of which were shared by at least two donors. To remove PCR and sequencing errors, raw reads were error-corrected and collapsed into unique sequences using a nearest-neighbor algorithm that merged closely related sequences. Alignment of CDR3 sequences to IMGT reference sequences was used to assign V, D and J gene segments. Each retained sequence needed at least a six-nucleotide match to both a V gene segment and a J gene segment. Rearrangements were classified as productive when the CDR3 lacked stop codons and remained in frame with V and J, and all other rearrangements were classified as non-productive. Following IMGT convention, CDR3 was defined as the stretch from the second conserved V-encoded cysteine up to the conserved J-encoded phenylalanine. The earlier analysis of some 580 of the donors excluded any sequence lacking an unambiguous match to a single V gene segment. In an earlier analysis of approximately 590 of the donors, a V segment was called functional when productive rearrangements were above 56.7%, and segregating when the standard deviation between donors exceeded 5%. A statistical classification framework was built to diagnose cytomegalovirus status from the catalog of TCR beta chain sequences. V and J gene assignment, in a later analysis, came from comparing TCR nucleotide sequences with IMGT/GENE-DB human TR gene sequences. The TCRdist pipeline was used in a later analysis to assign CDR3 sequences and most-parsimonious VDJ recombination scenarios. In a later analysis, each TCR beta chain was defined by its CDR3 amino acid sequence together with its V-gene family, and reads without a unique V-gene family were excluded. To address suspected cross-contamination and a sequencing artifact, a later analysis removed roughly 580 highly shared, low-generation-probability nucleotide sequences. In a later analysis, a clonal expansion index for each public chain was calculated from normalized within-repertoire ranks of inferred template counts. A later analysis computed generation probabilities with a VDJ recombination model fitted to out-of-frame rearrangements, and checked the results against IGoR. A later analysis scored TCR-TCR, TCR-HLA and TCR-CMV co-occurrence with hypergeometric tests, applying a repertoire-size bias correction to TCR pairs. False discovery rates were estimated in a later analysis by permuting HLA or CMV assignments 20 times. In a later analysis, co-occurring TCRs were grouped with DBSCAN, and TCRdist sequence similarity was added when clustering was performed within HLA-allele-positive subsets. Co-occurrence clustering excluded repertoires with fewer than 30,000 or more than 120,000 public chains, plus five with anomalous nucleotide sharing. What TCRdb holds here is the immuneACCESS table cut down to in-frame rearrangements. Part of the clones is not present; checked against another copy, under half of the missing clones reflect an unresolved V gene, and the others are unexplained. The V and J calls and clone size were taken over from that table, and D and trimming were inferred from the DNA. Present in this sample are over 15,000 clones, about 80% of which were seen just once. The ten largest clones add up to about a fifth of the sample.

This record belongs to a study of cytomegalovirus exposure and HLA in healthy donors (dated by TCRdb to the late 2010s). The study in broad terms: In an earlier analysis of approximately 500 of the donors, 276 Gb of sequence data and 95 million to 130 million unique TCR beta sequences from 180 million or so T cells were reported. An early release that covered roughly 600 HLA-typed donors contained 250 to 350 gigabases of sequencing data and 80 million or so unique TCR sequences. Of the 350 to 400 genotyped donors, 81% fell in the genetic ancestry cluster associated with self-reported Caucasian donors. The study aimed to test whether signatures of past pathogen exposure could be identified by cataloging public T cell receptors. The study profiled the T cell repertoires of under 850 subjects by immunosequencing and related them to cytomegalovirus serostatus. A separate validation cohort of approximately 120 different subjects was used in addition to the approximately 670-subject first cohort. To predict cytomegalovirus infection status, the study combined high-throughput TCR immunosequencing, statistical association of individual TCRs with disease status, and machine learning. A later analysis re-examined previously published TCR beta repertoires from over 500 donors and added high-resolution HLA genotyping to investigate patterns of TCR occurrence. Rather than drawing on any new phenotypic data, the later analysis identified candidate immune exposures from TCR beta sequences and the way those sequences occurred across donors. In an earlier analysis of around 540 of the donors, high-throughput TCR beta sequencing was used to judge whether each TCR beta V gene segment behaved as functional or pseudogenic. Donor age, sex, ethnicity and CMV serostatus were compiled alongside the repertoire data. A later genetic analysis took genome-wide SNP genotypes for 398 of the 666 donors and used that subset as a discovery cohort. All discovery cohort repertoires had been generated using a single sequencing platform. Class I and class II HLA loci were covered by the typing at four-digit resolution. Typing coverage differed by locus: A, B, C, DRB1 and DQB1 were typed in about 629-640 donors, DQA1 in 522, DPA1 in around 580, and DPB1 in around 440. Because of strong linkage in the cohort, 5 or 6 DR-DQ haplotypes were treated as single units for association and clustering. Across 300 to 400 genotyped donors of the cohort, an average of about 240,000 unique TCR beta nucleotide sequences per donor were sequenced, and about a sixth of those sequences were non-productive. Study-level results and caveats: A later analysis associated about 17,000 TCR beta sequences with specific HLA alleles at a false discovery rate of 0.05. Strong co-occurrence of HLA alleles, especially DR and DQ, made assigning TCR associations to individual alleles difficult. Several of the top co-occurrence clusters appeared to be linked to parvovirus B19, influenza, CMV and Epstein-Barr virus, according to a later analysis. Some IMGT-functional V segments, including TRBV6-2 and TRBV6-3, could not be told apart with the 87-base-pair reads, so those segments were excluded. This cohort had only TCR beta chains sequenced, and the lack of alpha or paired-chain data limited which features could be detected. The only immune exposure information available for the cohort was CMV serostatus. The earlier analysis of around 600 of the donors excluded approximately 17 rarely observed V segments, including chromosome 9 orphons, because counts were too low. A cluster of highly shared sequence variants was judged likely to represent a technical artifact of the sequencing pipeline. An association between a missense DCLRE1C variant and V-gene and J-gene trimming of TCR beta chains was found in a later genetic analysis and replicated in an independent cohort. In vitro tests confirmed that a few of the cytomegalovirus-associated TCR beta chains recognize cytomegalovirus antigens. Cytomegalovirus status was reported to be diagnosed by the classifier with high specificity and sensitivity in both the original and validation cohorts. Because HLA typing was missing for some donors at each locus, association tests included only the typed subset. An earlier analysis of approximately 590 of the donors showed that most TCR beta V segments appeared in productive rearrangements either about 87% or about 30% of the time, which broadly matched IMGT annotations. While some public TCRs were present in many individuals, most TCR sequences turned up only very rarely across donors. A further reported finding was that TCR beta sequences accurately predicted the HLA-A and HLA-B alleles for most subjects in the first cohort. A later genetic analysis reported fewer N-insertions in productive TCRs among donors in an Asian-associated ancestry cluster than the roughly 700-donor mean. Linkage disequilibrium might explain the correlated functional status among segregating V segments, but an unknown experimental factor could not be excluded. According to the authors, the approach could potentially be generalized to other disease states and immunological phenotypes. The presence/absence analyses assumed that sequencing depth was roughly uniform across donors, and that assumption may not be true. In the study, 150 to 200 TCR beta chains were listed as associated with cytomegalovirus. In a later analysis, HLA-associated TCR beta chains were found to be more clonally expanded and to have lower generation probabilities than equally common non-associated chains. In a later analysis, TCR association rates were found to vary across HLA loci, with the most associated TCRs seen for DRB1 alleles and the fewest for HLA-C alleles. A later analysis found that most CMV-associated TCR beta chains appeared HLA-restricted, with HLA associations seemingly driven largely by CMV exposure.

In total, approximately 690 healthy bone marrow donors made up the cohort. At the time of sampling, every cohort member was nominally healthy, though immune exposures that went unrecorded were likely present. Of the roughly 670 cohort members, 250 to 300 had a positive CMV serostatus and 350 to 450 had a negative one, while no CMV serostatus was recorded for the donor. Each donor provided a peripheral blood sample, and peripheral blood mononuclear cells were used for TCR beta sequencing. Genomic DNA extraction from the blood cell samples was performed with the Qiagen DNeasy Blood Extraction Kit. This receptor was identified in a human donor in good health. The sequence is built from TRBV7-2 and TRBJ1-5; the D gene assignment is ambiguous. Material: PBMCs. The DNA reads as follows: TGTGCCAGCAGCTTTTGGGGAGTTAATCAGCCCCAGCATTTT. It specifies CASSFWGVNQPQHF.